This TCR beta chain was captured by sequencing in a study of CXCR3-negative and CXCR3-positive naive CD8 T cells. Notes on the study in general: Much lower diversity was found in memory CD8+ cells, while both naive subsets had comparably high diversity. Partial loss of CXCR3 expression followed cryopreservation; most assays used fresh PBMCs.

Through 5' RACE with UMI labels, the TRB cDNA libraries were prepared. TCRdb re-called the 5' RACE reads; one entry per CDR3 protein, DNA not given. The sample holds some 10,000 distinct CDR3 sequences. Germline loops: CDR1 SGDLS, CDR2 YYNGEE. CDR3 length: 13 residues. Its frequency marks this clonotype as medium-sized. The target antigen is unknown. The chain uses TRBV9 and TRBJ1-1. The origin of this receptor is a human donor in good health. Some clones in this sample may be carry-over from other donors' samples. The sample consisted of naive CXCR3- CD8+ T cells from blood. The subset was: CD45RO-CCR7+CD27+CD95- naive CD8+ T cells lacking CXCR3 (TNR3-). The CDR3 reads CASSVEADTEAFF.